These T cell receptor beta chains were read from a single sample in a study of shared clonotypes between healthy human individuals. TCRdb's copy holds only in-frame clones and misses some; the assay was immunoSEQ multiplex PCR. The sample contains hundreds of thousands of clones, more than 95% of which appear only once. Sequencing used naive CD8+ T cells sorted from blood. Every receptor here comes from a young man in good health. CDR3s include the opening cysteine and the closing phenylalanine or tryptophan. The D gene is left open where the match is weak. Part of the rows lack a size; the others show once, few, many or a class for expanded clones.

D: -; V: TRBV28; J: TRBJ2-3; size: -; CDR3: CASSLTLNVGREIDTQYF; DNA: TGTGCCAGCAGTTTAACCCTAAATGTCGGGAGAGAGATAGATACGCAGTATTTT
D: -; V: TRBV28; J: TRBJ1-1; size: -; CDR3: CASSGRYRGSNTEAFF; DNA: TGTGCCAGCAGTGGCCGATATAGGGGCTCGAACACTGAAGCTTTCTTT
D: -; V: TRBV28; J: TRBJ1-4; size: -; CDR3: CASRPWTGGEKLFF; DNA: TGTGCCAGCAGACCCTGGACCGGGGGAGAAAAACTGTTTTTT
D: TRBD1; V: TRBV29-1; J: TRBJ1-2; size: -; CDR3: CSVAPGQGNYGYTF; DNA: TGCAGCGTTGCTCCGGGACAGGGGAACTATGGCTACACCTTC
D: -; V: TRBV2; J: TRBJ2-1; size: -; CDR3: CASLTRYEQFF; DNA: TGTGCCAGCCTTACTAGGTATGAGCAGTTCTTC
D: -; V: TRBV7-9; J: TRBJ2-1; size: -; CDR3: CASSATRVPYNEQFF; DNA: TGTGCCAGCAGCGCTACACGGGTTCCATACAATGAGCAGTTCTTC
D: -; V: TRBV6-6; J: TRBJ2-1; size: -; CDR3: CASSPPSPREGNEQFF; DNA: TGTGCCAGCAGTCCCCCTAGCCCCAGGGAAGGCAATGAGCAGTTCTTC
D: TRBD2; V: TRBV7-8; J: TRBJ2-1; size: once; CDR3: CASTQEGLAGYNEQFF; DNA: TGTGCCAGCACCCAAGAAGGACTAGCGGGGTACAATGAGCAGTTCTTC
D: -; V: TRBV11-1; J: TRBJ2-7; size: -; CDR3: CASSYLSDEQYF; DNA: TGTGCCAGCAGCTACCTCTCGGACGAGCAGTACTTC
D: TRBD2; V: TRBV7-8; J: TRBJ2-7; size: -; CDR3: CASSPTSGASYEQYF; DNA: TGTGCCAGCAGCCCGACTAGCGGGGCGTCCTACGAGCAGTACTTC
D: -; V: TRBV13; J: TRBJ2-7; size: -; CDR3: CASSLRTASYEQYF; DNA: TGTGCCAGCAGCTTGCGGACAGCTTCCTACGAGCAGTACTTC
D: TRBD1; V: TRBV27; J: TRBJ1-2; size: -; CDR3: CASSASARTGGFYGYTF; DNA: TGTGCCAGCAGCGCCTCGGCCCGGACAGGAGGTTTCTATGGCTACACCTTC
D: -; V: TRBV5-6; J: TRBJ2-7; size: -; CDR3: CASSSQAYYEQYF; DNA: TGTGCCAGCAGCTCGCAAGCCTACTACGAGCAGTACTTC
D: -; V: TRBV29-1; J: TRBJ2-1; size: once; CDR3: CSVALLANNEQFF; DNA: TGCAGCGTGGCTCTTCTAGCGAACAATGAGCAGTTCTTC
D: -; V: TRBV4-3; J: TRBJ1-2; size: -; CDR3: CASSQDPGGVYGYTF; DNA: TGCGCCAGCAGCCAAGATCCCGGGGGGGTCTATGGCTACACCTTC
D: TRBD1; V: TRBV13; J: TRBJ1-4; size: once; CDR3: CASSRSPRDRDRLDEKLFF; DNA: TGTGCCAGCAGCCGGTCTCCGCGGGACAGGGATCGGCTAGACGAAAAACTGTTTTTT
D: TRBD1; V: TRBV14; J: TRBJ2-5; size: once; CDR3: CASSQAGGIQETQYF; DNA: TGTGCCAGCAGCCAAGCAGGGGGAATCCAAGAGACCCAGTACTTC
D: -; V: TRBV30; J: TRBJ1-1; size: -; CDR3: CAWSASEAEAFF; DNA: TGTGCCTGGAGTGCTTCGGAAGCTGAAGCTTTCTTT
D: -; V: TRBV2; J: TRBJ2-7; size: -; CDR3: CASTDRLVSYEQYF; DNA: TGTGCCAGCACCGATCGTCTCGTTTCCTACGAGCAGTACTTC
D: TRBD2; V: TRBV14; J: TRBJ2-7; size: -; CDR3: CASSQTSGIAQYEQYF; DNA: TGTGCCAGCAGCCAGACTAGCGGGATCGCTCAATACGAGCAGTACTTC
D: TRBD2; V: TRBV9; J: TRBJ2-3; size: -; CDR3: CASSARGTSGSTSTDTQYF; DNA: TGTGCCAGCAGCGCCCGGGGGACTAGCGGGAGTACTAGCACAGATACGCAGTATTTT
D: TRBD2; V: TRBV10-3; J: TRBJ2-7; size: -; CDR3: CAIIGKGPPLPGLAGESLYEQYF; DNA: TGTGCCATCATCGGTAAGGGTCCCCCTCTCCCGGGACTAGCGGGCGAGAGCCTCTACGAGCAGTACTTC
D: TRBD2; V: TRBV7-6; J: TRBJ2-7; size: -; CDR3: CASSSGLSGRYEQYF; DNA: TGTGCCAGCAGCTCCGGTTTAAGCGGGAGGTACGAGCAGTACTTC
D: -; V: TRBV6-1; J: TRBJ2-1; size: -; CDR3: CATHGGNEQFF; DNA: TGTGCCACCCATGGGGGCAATGAGCAGTTCTTC
D: -; V: TRBV7-9; J: TRBJ2-5; size: -; CDR3: CASSPQGWQAGFQETQYF; DNA: TGTGCCAGCAGCCCACAGGGATGGCAAGCGGGATTCCAAGAGACCCAGTACTTC
D: TRBD2; V: TRBV29-1; J: TRBJ2-7; size: -; CDR3: CSVLAGSSYEQYF; DNA: TGCAGCGTTCTAGCGGGTAGCTCCTACGAGCAGTACTTC
D: -; V: TRBV7-9; J: TRBJ2-1; size: -; CDR3: CASSRDVYNYYNEQFF; DNA: TGTGCCAGCAGCCGAGATGTTTATAATTACTACAATGAGCAGTTCTTC
D: -; V: TRBV20-1; J: TRBJ2-7; size: -; CDR3: CSARQIDEQYF; DNA: TGCAGTGCTAGGCAAATAGACGAGCAGTACTTC
D: -; V: TRBV2; J: TRBJ1-1; size: -; CDR3: CASIRPRSTEAFF; DNA: TGTGCCAGCATAAGGCCGAGGAGCACTGAAGCTTTCTTT
D: -; V: TRBV7-6; J: TRBJ2-5; size: -; CDR3: CASSLESGSETQYF; DNA: TGTGCCAGCAGCTTAGAGTCCGGGTCCGAGACCCAGTACTTC
D: -; V: TRBV30; J: TRBJ1-1; size: -; CDR3: CAWSRPSLPEAFF; DNA: TGTGCCTGGAGTCGTCCCAGTCTCCCGGAAGCTTTCTTT
D: TRBD2; V: TRBV27; J: TRBJ2-1; size: once; CDR3: CASSLPPRLAGVHYNEQFF; DNA: TGTGCCAGCAGTTTACCCCCCCGCCTAGCGGGAGTCCACTACAATGAGCAGTTCTTC
D: TRBD2; V: TRBV6-5; J: TRBJ2-5; size: -; CDR3: CASSPRLARQETQYF; DNA: TGTGCCAGCAGCCCGCGACTAGCGAGGCAAGAGACCCAGTACTTC
D: -; V: TRBV27; J: TRBJ1-5; size: -; CDR3: CASSLSQGNNQPQHF; DNA: TGTGCCAGCAGTTTATCCCAGGGGAATAATCAGCCCCAGCATTTT
D: -; V: TRBV7-9; J: TRBJ2-1; size: -; CDR3: CASSSPSSYNEQFF; DNA: TGTGCCAGCAGCAGCCCCAGCTCCTACAATGAGCAGTTCTTC
D: TRBD2; V: TRBV7-9; J: TRBJ2-3; size: -; CDR3: CASSQIFTGGLLTTDTQYF; DNA: TGTGCCAGCAGCCAGATTTTTACGGGAGGCCTTCTCACCACAGATACGCAGTATTTT
D: -; V: TRBV13; J: TRBJ2-1; size: -; CDR3: CASSFGPNEQFF; DNA: TGTGCCAGCAGCTTCGGCCCCAATGAGCAGTTCTTC
D: -; V: TRBV28; J: TRBJ1-4; size: -; CDR3: CASRRGDTYNEKLFF; DNA: TGTGCCAGCAGACGCGGGGACACTTATAATGAAAAACTGTTTTTT
D: TRBD2; V: TRBV27; J: TRBJ2-1; size: once; CDR3: CASSFLGLVGNEQFF; DNA: TGTGCCAGCAGTTTTTTAGGACTAGTCGGCAATGAGCAGTTCTTC
D: TRBD1; V: TRBV2; J: TRBJ2-7; size: -; CDR3: CASSTGTVTLSYEQYF; DNA: TGTGCCAGCAGCACCGGGACAGTAACCTTGTCCTACGAGCAGTACTTC
D: TRBD2; V: TRBV11-2; J: TRBJ2-1; size: -; CDR3: CASSLGPLLREAQFF; DNA: TGTGCCAGCAGCTTAGGCCCTCTTTTGCGGGAGGCCCAGTTCTTC
D: -; V: TRBV28; J: TRBJ2-7; size: -; CDR3: CASSLSRGGEQYF; DNA: TGTGCCAGCAGTTTATCCCGGGGCGGCGAGCAGTACTTC
D: -; V: TRBV5-6; J: TRBJ2-1; size: -; CDR3: CASSPGGFTNEQFF; DNA: TGTGCCAGCAGCCCTGGGGGTTTCACCAATGAGCAGTTCTTC
D: TRBD1; V: TRBV28; J: TRBJ2-7; size: -; CDR3: CASSLTDREYEQYF; DNA: TGTGCCAGCAGTTTAACCGACAGGGAGTACGAGCAGTACTTC
D: -; V: TRBV29-1; J: TRBJ1-2; size: -; CDR3: CSVAGGFYGYTF; DNA: TGCAGCGTTGCCGGGGGCTTCTATGGCTACACCTTC
D: -; V: TRBV7-9; J: TRBJ2-7; size: -; CDR3: CASSLGSNVQAYEQYF; DNA: TGTGCCAGCAGCTTAGGATCCAACGTCCAAGCCTACGAGCAGTACTTC
D: TRBD1; V: TRBV5-1; J: TRBJ2-7; size: -; CDR3: CASARGDREIYEQYF; DNA: TGCGCCAGCGCCAGGGGGGACAGGGAGATCTACGAGCAGTACTTC
D: -; V: TRBV18; J: TRBJ2-7; size: -; CDR3: CASSPSTGAYEQYF; DNA: TGTGCCAGCTCACCTTCGACGGGAGCTTACGAGCAGTACTTC
D: -; V: TRBV27; J: TRBJ2-7; size: -; CDR3: CASSPTGLGEQYF; DNA: TGTGCCAGCAGTCCGACAGGTTTAGGCGAGCAGTACTTC
D: TRBD2; V: TRBV4-1; J: TRBJ2-5; size: -; CDR3: CASSQDLVGRAQYF; DNA: TGCGCCAGCAGCCAAGATCTTGTTGGGAGGGCCCAGTACTTC
D: -; V: TRBV5-4; J: TRBJ2-5; size: -; CDR3: CASSGRDTGETQYF; DNA: TGTGCCAGCAGCGGCCGGGACACCGGAGAGACCCAGTACTTC
D: TRBD1; V: TRBV18; J: TRBJ2-7; size: -; CDR3: CASSPPGGQGTREQYF; DNA: TGTGCCAGCTCACCACCGGGGGGACAGGGGACTAGGGAGCAGTACTTC
D: -; V: TRBV27; J: TRBJ2-5; size: -; CDR3: CASSLHSGQETQYF; DNA: TGTGCCAGCAGTCTCCATAGCGGCCAAGAGACCCAGTACTTC
D: -; V: TRBV28; J: TRBJ2-7; size: -; CDR3: CASSFSYSHEQYF; DNA: TGTGCCAGCAGTTTCTCATATAGCCACGAGCAGTACTTC
D: -; V: TRBV5-1; J: TRBJ2-7; size: -; CDR3: CASSPLAPSYEQYF; DNA: TGCGCCAGCAGCCCGCTAGCGCCGTCATACGAGCAGTACTTC
D: TRBD1; V: TRBV7-6; J: TRBJ1-1; size: -; CDR3: CASSHTGAGDTEAFF; DNA: TGTGCCAGCAGCCATACAGGGGCCGGGGACACTGAAGCTTTCTTT
D: -; V: TRBV7-9; J: TRBJ1-1; size: -; CDR3: CASSLAATHTEAFF; DNA: TGTGCCAGCAGCTTAGCGGCCACCCACACTGAAGCTTTCTTT